This T cell receptor (beta chain) was profiled in a study of cytomegalovirus exposure and HLA in healthy donors. Study context: Within the Caucasian-associated ancestry cluster were 81% of the approximately 400 genotyped donors.

The CDR3 is 14 amino acids. With 0 bases clipped from V and 4 bases from J, the junction kept 0 bases outside the gene matches. The germline V gene encodes CDR1 SGHNT and CDR2 YYREEE (reference sequence). Researchers ran the PCR with 60 Vbeta and 13 Jbeta primers. TCRdb's table, derived via immunoSEQ multiplex PCR, lists solely in-frame clones and lacks some. The profile shows about 200,000 clones, less than 85% of them singletons. To note about this clone: The antigen remains unidentified.

Study results and caveats: The authors excluded some V segments, including TRBV6-2 and TRBV6-3, as indistinguishable. For cytomegalovirus status, the classifier reportedly gave diagnoses with high specificity and sensitivity. Data from an earlier analysis indicated that most TCR beta V segments were productive either about 87% or about 30% of the time.

V and J are TRBV5-4 and TRBJ2-1; 8 bases are a match to TRBD1. The sample was PBMCs. This clonotype was obtained from a man aged 18-30 years in good health and CMV-seronegative. This chain's CDR3 is CASSLGDRYNEQFF. In DNA, the CDR3 is TGTGCCAGCAGCTTGGGGGACAGGTACAATGAGCAGTTCTTC.